Presented here are 32 T cell receptor beta chains from one specimen sequenced in a study of T cells in Graves' hyperthyroidism and ophthalmopathy. Amplification of TCR beta CDR3 regions used RNA as the template. HTBI primers were used for first-round RT-PCR of the TCR CDR3. TCRdb called the multiplex PCR reads again in MiXCR, with one record for every CDR3 protein. Of a few hundred thousand distinct CDR3 sequences in the sample, approximately 14% are singletons; the top ten hold approximately 7.5%. Sequenced material: blood. The receptors stem from a woman aged 18-29 years with Graves' hyperthyroidism.

The V call is TRBV20-1, the J call TRBJ1-4; no clear D gene. This CDR3 has 12 residues. Trimming left V 3 bases short and J 8 bases short, with 10 bases between. CDR1 and CDR2 (germline): DFQATT, SNEGSKA (reference sequence). The CDR3 reads CSASPGQEKLFF. CDR3 bases: TGCAGTGCTAGCCCTGGGCAGGAAAAACTGTTTTTT.

This clonotype was recorded at least ten times. The chain carries TRBV7-9 and TRBJ2-1; 9 bases agree with TRBD2. The CDR3 is 17 residues long. Germline CDR1 and CDR2: SEHNR and FQNEAQ (reference sequence). V lost 4 bases, J lost 0 bases, and 7 bases stayed unmatched. The CDR3: CASSSEGTSISYNEQFF. The CDR3 DNA is TGTGCCAGCAGCTCCGAGGGGACTAGCATCTCCTACAATGAGCAGTTCTTC.

This clonotype has at least ten counts. The DNA for the CDR3 is TGTGCCAGCAGTGGGGGCGGGTCTAGCTCCTACAATGAGCAGTTCTTC. Amino acids: CASSGGGSSSYNEQFF. The chain combines TRBV2 with TRBJ2-1, with D possibly being TRBD1 or TRBD2 (5 bases each). Trimming shortened V by 4 bases and J by 0 bases, and 13 bases separated the two germline ends. The CDR3 covers 16 residues. In germline, CDR1 is SNHLY, CDR2 FYNNEI.

The chain links TRBV5-4 to TRBJ2-7, with no clear D. Germline V lookup: CDR1 SGHNT, CDR2 YYREEE (reference sequence). The CDR3 covers 15 residues. The V and J ends lost 1 base and 2 bases respectively, with 13 bases between them. CDR3 nucleotides: TGTGCCAGCAGCTTGCTGGGTAGTATGACCTACGAGCAGTACTTC. It yields the protein CASSLLGSMTYEQYF.

Worth noting for this clonotype: The junction and the germline gene differ at one end; a read error may be behind it. This chain links TRBV9 with TRBJ1-2; 7 bases match TRBD1. Germline CDR1 SGDLS, CDR2 YYNGEE. The CDR3 has 12 residues. CDR3 nucleotides: TGTGCCAGCAGCGTAGTTTGGGACAGTCCTGCCTTC. Protein sequence: CASSVVWDSPAF.

This clonotype has at least ten counts. This chain links TRBV5-1 with TRBJ2-2, with D possibly called TRBD1 or TRBD2 (5 bases each). CDR3 length equals 14 residues. Germline V gene data show CDR1 as SGHRS and CDR2 as YFSETQ. V lost 5 bases to trimming and J lost 2 bases, with 10 bases between them. The CDR3 bases are TGCGCCAGCAGGGGGGAAGTTAACACCGGGGAGCTGTTTTTT. It specifies CASRGEVNTGELFF.

This clonotype showed up many times. This chain joins TRBV20-1 and TRBJ2-3; the D is unclear. The germline V and J ends were trimmed by 6 bases and 3 bases, with 16 bases remaining between them. Germline V CDR1 and CDR2: DFQATT, SNEGSKA (reference sequence). CDR3 length: 14 amino acids. CDR3 DNA: TGCAGTGCCTGGACGGACGGACCTACAGATACGCAGTATTTT. Its protein product is CSAWTDGPTDTQYF.

This clonotype was recorded at least ten times. The chain employs TRBV18 and TRBJ1-1; D ambiguous. The CDR3 is made up of 14 amino acids. Germline values: CDR1 KGHSH, CDR2 LQKENI. Trimming removed 3 bases at V and 4 bases at J, with 12 bases between. CDR3 in amino acids: CASSPNPSGTEAFF. The CDR3 DNA follows: TGTGCCAGCTCACCCAACCCCTCAGGCACTGAAGCTTTCTTT.

This clonotype was detected many times. The chain recombines TRBV10-3 with TRBJ2-7; TRBD1 matches at 7 bases. Germline V gene lookup returns CDR1 ENHRY and CDR2 SYGVKD. J lost 2 bases, V lost 7 bases, and 5 bases had no gene match. The CDR3 spans 13 residues. CDR3 coding DNA: TGTGCCATCAAGAAGGGGGCCACCTACGAGCAGTACTTC. The encoded protein is CAIKKGATYEQYF.

This chain uses TRBV6-1 with TRBJ1-2, with 12 bases lining up with TRBD1. The CDR3 extends over 15 amino acids. CDR1 is MNHNS and CDR2 is SASEGT in the germline V gene. The junction had 9 bases not matched to a gene; V was cut back by 5 bases and J by 8 bases. The CDR3 nucleotides read TGTGCCAGCAGTAGGACCGGGACAGGGGGCGACGGCTACACCTTC. Protein: CASSRTGTGGDGYTF.

This clonotype has ten or more counts. V and J are TRBV12-5 and TRBJ2-3, with TRBD1 matching over 8 bases. The length of the CDR3 is 12 residues. In germline, CDR1 is LGHNT, CDR2 FRNRAP. The CDR3 DNA follows: TGTGCCAGCGGGCAGGGGGCGGATACGCAGTATTTT. It yields the protein CASGQGADTQYF.

As concerns this clonotype: A single base separates this from a much larger clone, so it may be a read error. The chain is built from TRBV29-1 and TRBJ2-5, with D perhaps TRBD2 (5 bases). CDR3 length equals 12 residues. Trimming removed 8 bases from V and 2 bases from J, with 12 bases in between. Germline V gene data show CDR1 as SQVTM and CDR2 as ANQGSEA. CDR3: CSRADSQETQYF. The CDR3 region has the DNA TGCAGCCGAGCGGACTCTCAAGAGACCCAGTACTTC. Filled out from reference TRBV29-1 and TRBJ2-5, the complete variable domain reads SAVISQKPSRDICQRGTSLTIQCQVDSQVTMMFWYRQQPGQSLTLIATANQGSEATYESGFVIDKFPISRPNLTFSTLTVSNMSPEDSSIYLCSRADSQETQYFGPGTRLLVL.

There are many counts of this clonotype. The V call is TRBV11-2, the J call TRBJ1-2; D possibly corresponds to TRBD1 (5 bases). The CDR3 contains 13 residues. From germline, CDR1 is SGHAT and CDR2 FQNNGV. V lost 4 bases and J lost 6, with 12 bases in between. In DNA form, the CDR3 reads TGTGCCAGCAGCTCCAACGCAGGGAATGGCTACACCTTC. As protein: CASSSNAGNGYTF.

Comments on this clonotype: A much larger clonotype is one base distant, so this may be a read error. The chain has TRBV5-1 and TRBJ2-1, with D possibly TRBD2 on 6 matching bases. Germline lookup yields CDR1 SGHRS and CDR2 YFSETQ. The CDR3 has 14 amino acids. V lost 3 bases and J 8 bases, leaving 15 bases between the germline ends. For the CDR3, the DNA is TGCGCCAGCAGCTCGGGGGTCCTCATTGATGAGCAGTTCTTC. As protein: CASSSGVLIDEQFF. The full variable domain, its missing parts supplied by reference TRBV5-1 and TRBJ2-1, is KAGVTQTPRYLIKTRGQQVTLSCSPISGHRSVSWYQQTPGQGLQFLFEYFSETQRNKGNFPGRFSGRQFSNSRSEMNVSTLELGDSALYLCASSSGVLIDEQFFGPGTRLTVL.

The chain couples TRBV27 to TRBJ1-1; tentative D call: TRBD1 (5 bases). The CDR3 sequence is 14 residues long. Germline V gives CDR1 MNHEY, CDR2 SMNVEV (reference sequence). The V gene lost 4 bases and the J gene lost 0 bases, with 9 bases spanning the gap. CDR3 DNA sequence: TGTGCCAGCAGTTGGGCAGGGATGAACACTGAAGCTTTCTTT. This gives the protein CASSWAGMNTEAFF.

V is TRBV9 and J is TRBJ2-5, with D tentatively TRBD2 (5 bases). The CDR3 covers 14 residues. Germline lookup yields CDR1 SGDLS and CDR2 YYNGEE. V gave up 4 bases and J gave up 1 base, with 11 bases separating them. The CDR3 DNA sequence: TGTGCCAGCAGCTTCTTAGCGTTCCAAGAGACCCAGTACTTC. Its protein product is CASSFLAFQETQYF.

The chain recombines TRBV6-1 with TRBJ1-4; D is perhaps TRBD1 (5 bases). In germline, CDR1 is MNHNS, CDR2 SASEGT. Deletions cut 5 bases from V and 3 bases from J, with 13 bases between. The CDR3 length is 15 residues. CDR3 coding DNA: TGTGCCAGCAGTCCACGGGGGGAGGCTAATGAAAAACTGTTTTTT. This codes for CASSPRGEANEKLFF.

This rearrangement joins TRBV4-1 to TRBJ2-1, with D possibly being TRBD2 (6 bases). The CDR3 is made up of 14 amino acids. Germline loops: CDR1 MGHRA, CDR2 YSYEKL. The ends were cut back, 3 bases at V and 8 bases at J, with 14 bases in the middle. CDR3: CASSQRGGEDEQFF. CDR3 nucleotides: TGCGCCAGCAGCCAGAGAGGAGGGGAGGATGAGCAGTTCTTC.

The chain has TRBV9 and TRBJ1-5; D perhaps matches TRBD1 (6 bases). The V end was cut by 4 bases, the J end by 4 bases, with 12 bases between. Per the germline V gene, CDR1 is SGDLS and CDR2 is YYNGEE. The CDR3 is made up of 14 amino acids. The CDR3 DNA follows: TGTGCCAGCAGCCCAGGGGTGGTGAATCAGCCCCAGCATTTT. This encodes CASSPGVVNQPQHF.

As for this clonotype: Being one base from a much bigger clone, this may be a read error. The gene calls are TRBV6-5 and TRBJ2-2; 10 positions agree with TRBD2. V lost 4 bases to trimming and J lost 1 base; unmatched junction nucleotides: 0. The CDR3 spans 15 residues. Germline assignment: CDR1 MNHEY and CDR2 SVGAGI. In DNA form, the CDR3 reads TGTGCCAGCAGTTGGACTAGCGGGAACACCGGGGAGCTGTTTTTT. The encoded protein is CASSWTSGNTGELFF.

V and J are TRBV25-1 and TRBJ2-5; 11 bases are shared with TRBD2. The CDR3 is 17 amino acids. V shed 1 base, J shed 4 bases, and the junction held 8 bases outside the gene matches. CDR1 is MGHDK, CDR2 SYGVNS, per germline. The CDR3 loop reads CASSESHTSGRLETQYF. In nucleotides, the CDR3 is TGTGCCAGCAGTGAATCCCATACTAGCGGGAGATTAGAGACCCAGTACTTC.

This clonotype was counted ten times or more. CDR3 sequence: CASSRPPPTTDTQYF. For the CDR3, the DNA is TGTGCCAGCAGCCGACCGCCTCCTACCACAGATACGCAGTATTTT. The V call is TRBV12-3 or TRBV12-4, the J call TRBJ2-3; D gene uncertain. This CDR3 comprises 15 residues. V lost 6 bases and J 2 bases, leaving 15 bases between the germline ends.

This clonotype showed up many times. The chain recombines TRBV30 with TRBJ2-1; no definite D call. From germline, CDR1 is GTSNPN and CDR2 SVGIG (reference sequence). Between the trimmed V and J ends, which lost 0 bases and 4 bases, there was a span of 7 bases. The CDR3 consists of 13 residues. CDR3 DNA sequence: TGTGCCTGGAGTGTTGGTAGATACAATGAGCAGTTCTTC. Translation: CAWSVGRYNEQFF.

This clonotype occurred many times. The V gene is TRBV29-1, the J gene TRBJ2-7; the match to TRBD1 covers 9 bases. CDR1 is SQVTM and CDR2 is ANQGSEA in the germline V gene. Trimming at V came to 4 bases and at J to 6 bases, leaving 10 bases not matched to a gene. The CDR3 is 14 residues long. CDR3 sequence (DNA): TGCAGCGTTGGAAAATGGGACAGGGCCGGCGAGCAGTACTTC. Protein: CSVGKWDRAGEQYF.

The V call is TRBV2, the J call TRBJ2-5; D possibly corresponds to TRBD2 (5 bases). Trimming shortened V by 8 bases and J by 2 bases, and 12 bases separated the two germline ends. The CDR3 loop spans 13 amino acids. The germline V gene has CDR1 SNHLY and CDR2 FYNNEI. CDR3 DNA: TGTGCCAGCGTTTCGGGGTCTCAAGAGACCCAGTACTTC. Its protein is CASVSGSQETQYF.

Many counts were recorded for this clonotype. The chain employs TRBV6-1 and TRBJ2-7; tentatively, D is TRBD1 (5 bases). The CDR3 spans 14 residues. Between the trimmed V and J ends, which lost 2 bases and 2 bases, there was a span of 10 bases. Germline loops: CDR1 MNHNS, CDR2 SASEGT. The CDR3 sequence is CASSEFTRAYEQYF. For the CDR3, the DNA is TGTGCCAGCAGTGAATTTACCAGGGCCTACGAGCAGTACTTC.

This chain uses TRBV12-3 or TRBV12-4 with TRBJ2-4; TRBD1 matches at 7 bases. This CDR3 spans 18 amino acids. Losses at the gene ends were 6 bases for V and 2 bases for J; bases not matched to a gene: 16. The CDR3 loop is CASSRTGAQSLSKNIQYF. The DNA of the CDR3 is TGTGCCAGCAGCAGGACAGGCGCCCAGTCCCTTTCCAAAAACATTCAGTACTTC.

This clonotype was seen many times. V gene TRBV30 combines with J gene TRBJ1-4; TRBD1 might be the D (5 bases). From germline, CDR1 is GTSNPN and CDR2 SVGIG (reference sequence). This CDR3 comprises 15 residues. Trimming stripped 3 bases from V and 5 bases from J, with 16 bases between. The CDR3 sequence: CAWSENRPLNEKLFF. The DNA for the CDR3 is TGTGCCTGGAGCGAGAACAGGCCCTTGAATGAAAAACTGTTTTTT.

This clonotype has at least ten counts. This sequence joins TRBV7-2 and TRBJ1-6, with TRBD1 matching 8 bases. The junction had 7 bases not matched to a gene; V was cut back by 5 bases and J by 7 bases. The CDR3 has 15 amino acids. Looked up from germline, CDR1 is SGHTA and CDR2 is FQGNSA. The CDR3 region has the DNA TGTGCCAGCAGCGGAGGGACAGGAGCGAATTCACCCCTCCACTTT. Its translation: CASSGGTGANSPLHF.

The V gene is TRBV6-1, the J gene TRBJ2-6; D gene unclear. The CDR3 runs to 15 residues. The germline CDR1 and CDR2 sequences are MNHNS and SASEGT. V was pared by 6 bases and J by 3 bases, with 12 bases between. In DNA, the CDR3 is TGTGCCAGCAGCAACGCTGGGGTTGGGGCCAACGTCCTGACTTTC. Translation gives CASSNAGVGANVLTF.

This clonotype was seen ten or more times. This chain links TRBV15 with TRBJ2-6, with 9 nucleotides matching TRBD1. The trim removed 0 bases at V and 3 bases at J, leaving 18 bases unmatched. CDR3 length: 22 amino acids. Germline V lookup: CDR1 LNHNV, CDR2 YYDKDF (reference sequence). The CDR3 DNA follows: TGTGCCACCAGCAGAGATGTCCTCTGGACAGGGGACCCTCTGGATGGGGCCAACGTCCTGACTTTC. Residues: CATSRDVLWTGDPLDGANVLTF.

This clonotype has ten or more counts. The gene calls are TRBV18 and TRBJ2-3; D is ambiguous. Germline V gene data show CDR1 as KGHSH and CDR2 as LQKENI. V dropped 0 bases and J dropped 5 bases, with 6 bases sitting between them. This CDR3 has 13 amino acids. The chain's CDR3 is CASSPPGKDTQYF. For the CDR3, the DNA is TGTGCCAGCTCACCACCTGGGAAAGATACGCAGTATTTT.